This TCR beta chain emerged from a study of T-cell memory formation after mild COVID-19. From the 5' RACE reads, TCRdb called clonotypes with MiXCR, one entry per CDR3 protein. The sample shows roughly 600,000 distinct CDR3 sequences, about a sixth of them seen only once. The study, taken as a whole, reports: Day 15 to 85 contractors were CD4/CD8 balanced; later expanders leaned CD4+.

Germline V gene lookup returns CDR1 SQVTM and CDR2 ANQGSEA. V lost 5 bases, J lost 1 base, and 11 bases lay in between. This CDR3 spans 13 amino acids. In its sample, this clonotype was seen many times. Its antigen is unknown. The chain links TRBV29-1 to TRBJ1-1, with D maybe TRBD1 (5 bases). This clonotype originated in an adult woman who had mild COVID-19 (a few samples of this study predate the infection). Cell type and time point are not known. The specimen was PBMCs or a T cell subset sorted from them (not recorded which). This chain's CDR3 is CSVRDGPNTEAFF. CDR3 sequence (DNA): TGCAGCGTTAGGGACGGACCGAACACTGAAGCTTTCTTT. The whole variable domain, filled in from reference TRBV29-1 and TRBJ1-1, reads SAVISQKPSRDICQRGTSLTIQCQVDSQVTMMFWYRQQPGQSLTLIATANQGSEATYESGFVIDKFPISRPNLTFSTLTVSNMSPEDSSIYLCSVRDGPNTEAFFGQGTRLTVV.